This TCR beta chain was profiled in a study of blood T cell repertoires in COVID-19. Turning to the study itself: COVID-19 samples collected from the United States, Italy and Spain covered acute and convalescent phases. The cDNA or gDNA used as material had been derived from T cells, B-cell-depleted T cells, or PBMCs.

Source study methods: Reference gene primer amplification in the assay estimated nucleated cell counts. Repertoires were generated with immunoSEQ multiplex PCR, while TCRdb's copy carries only in-frame clones and drops some. The D gene and trimming were derived from the DNA, and the V and J assignments and clone size from that table. The top ten clones hold about 13% of a sample with 110,000 or so clones, about 85% of them seen once. This TCR came from a human donor in a cohort sampled during active COVID-19. The sample consisted of peripheral blood.

The CDR3 nucleotides are TGTGCCAGCAGCTCCGACGGAGACTCCTACGAGCAGTACTTC. This translates into CASSSDGDSYEQYF. V gene TRBV7-2 combines with J gene TRBJ2-7; D is uncertain. The germline CDR1 and CDR2 sequences are SGHTA and FQGNSA. The V gene lost 4 bases and the J gene lost 0 bases, with 10 bases spanning the gap. The CDR3 has 14 amino acids. Using reference TRBV7-2 and TRBJ2-7 for the parts outside the CDR3, the full variable domain is GAGVSQSPSNKVTEKGKDVELRCDPISGHTALYWYRQSLGQGLEFLIYFQGNSAPDKSGLPSDRFSAERTGGSVSTLTIQRTQQEDSAVYLCASSSDGDSYEQYFGPGTRLTVT.